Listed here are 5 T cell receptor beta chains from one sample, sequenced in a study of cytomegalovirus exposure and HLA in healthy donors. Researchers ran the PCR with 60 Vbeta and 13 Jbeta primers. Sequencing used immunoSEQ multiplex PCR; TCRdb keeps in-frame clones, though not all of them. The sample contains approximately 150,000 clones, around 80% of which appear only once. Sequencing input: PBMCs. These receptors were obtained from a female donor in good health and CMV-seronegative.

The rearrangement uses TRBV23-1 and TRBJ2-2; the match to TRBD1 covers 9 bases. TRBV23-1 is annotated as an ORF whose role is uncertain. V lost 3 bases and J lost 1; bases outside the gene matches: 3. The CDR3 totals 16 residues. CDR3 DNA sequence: TGCGCCAGCAGTCACCCGACAGGGGGGAACACCGGGGAGCTGTTTTTT. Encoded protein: CASSHPTGGNTGELFF.

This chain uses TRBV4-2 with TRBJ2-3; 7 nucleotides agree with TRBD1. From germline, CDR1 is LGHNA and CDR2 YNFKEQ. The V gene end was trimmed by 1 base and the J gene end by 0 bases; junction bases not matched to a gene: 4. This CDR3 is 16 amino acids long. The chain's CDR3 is CASSQGLGGSTDTQYF. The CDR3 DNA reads TGTGCCAGCAGCCAAGGGTTAGGGGGCAGCACAGATACGCAGTATTTT.

The CDR3 region has the DNA TGTGCCAGCAGCGTAGAGGGGAACACAGATACGCAGTATTTT. The encoded protein is CASSVEGNTDTQYF. The genes are TRBV9 and TRBJ2-3; perhaps TRBD1 as D (5 bases). Trimming cost V 0 bases and J 2 bases, with 7 bases left between them. CDR1 is SGDLS, CDR2 YYNGEE, per germline. The CDR3 runs 14 residues.

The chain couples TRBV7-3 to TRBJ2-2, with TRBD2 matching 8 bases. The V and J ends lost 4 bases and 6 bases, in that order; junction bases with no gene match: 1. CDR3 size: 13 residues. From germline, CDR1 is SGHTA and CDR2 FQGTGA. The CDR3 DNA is TGTGCCAGCAGCTCGGGGGGGGCCGGGGAGCTGTTTTTT. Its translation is CASSSGGAGELFF. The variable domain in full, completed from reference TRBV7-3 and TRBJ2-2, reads GAGVSQTPSNKVTEKGKYVELRCDPISGHTALYWYRQSLGQGPEFLIYFQGTGAADDSGLPNDRFFAVRPEGSVSTLKIQRTERGDSAVYLCASSSGGAGELFFGEGSRLTVL.

As DNA, the CDR3 is TGTGCCAGCAGCTACACGCCTAGCGGGAGTGGGACCACCGGGGAGCTGTTTTTT. Protein: CASSYTPSGSGTTGELFF. The chain combines TRBV7-8 with TRBJ2-2; 10 bases map to TRBD2. The germline V gene encodes CDR1 SGHVS and CDR2 FQNEAQ. The CDR3 has 18 amino acids. V was pared by 4 bases and J by 4 bases, with 12 bases of the junction left unmatched.